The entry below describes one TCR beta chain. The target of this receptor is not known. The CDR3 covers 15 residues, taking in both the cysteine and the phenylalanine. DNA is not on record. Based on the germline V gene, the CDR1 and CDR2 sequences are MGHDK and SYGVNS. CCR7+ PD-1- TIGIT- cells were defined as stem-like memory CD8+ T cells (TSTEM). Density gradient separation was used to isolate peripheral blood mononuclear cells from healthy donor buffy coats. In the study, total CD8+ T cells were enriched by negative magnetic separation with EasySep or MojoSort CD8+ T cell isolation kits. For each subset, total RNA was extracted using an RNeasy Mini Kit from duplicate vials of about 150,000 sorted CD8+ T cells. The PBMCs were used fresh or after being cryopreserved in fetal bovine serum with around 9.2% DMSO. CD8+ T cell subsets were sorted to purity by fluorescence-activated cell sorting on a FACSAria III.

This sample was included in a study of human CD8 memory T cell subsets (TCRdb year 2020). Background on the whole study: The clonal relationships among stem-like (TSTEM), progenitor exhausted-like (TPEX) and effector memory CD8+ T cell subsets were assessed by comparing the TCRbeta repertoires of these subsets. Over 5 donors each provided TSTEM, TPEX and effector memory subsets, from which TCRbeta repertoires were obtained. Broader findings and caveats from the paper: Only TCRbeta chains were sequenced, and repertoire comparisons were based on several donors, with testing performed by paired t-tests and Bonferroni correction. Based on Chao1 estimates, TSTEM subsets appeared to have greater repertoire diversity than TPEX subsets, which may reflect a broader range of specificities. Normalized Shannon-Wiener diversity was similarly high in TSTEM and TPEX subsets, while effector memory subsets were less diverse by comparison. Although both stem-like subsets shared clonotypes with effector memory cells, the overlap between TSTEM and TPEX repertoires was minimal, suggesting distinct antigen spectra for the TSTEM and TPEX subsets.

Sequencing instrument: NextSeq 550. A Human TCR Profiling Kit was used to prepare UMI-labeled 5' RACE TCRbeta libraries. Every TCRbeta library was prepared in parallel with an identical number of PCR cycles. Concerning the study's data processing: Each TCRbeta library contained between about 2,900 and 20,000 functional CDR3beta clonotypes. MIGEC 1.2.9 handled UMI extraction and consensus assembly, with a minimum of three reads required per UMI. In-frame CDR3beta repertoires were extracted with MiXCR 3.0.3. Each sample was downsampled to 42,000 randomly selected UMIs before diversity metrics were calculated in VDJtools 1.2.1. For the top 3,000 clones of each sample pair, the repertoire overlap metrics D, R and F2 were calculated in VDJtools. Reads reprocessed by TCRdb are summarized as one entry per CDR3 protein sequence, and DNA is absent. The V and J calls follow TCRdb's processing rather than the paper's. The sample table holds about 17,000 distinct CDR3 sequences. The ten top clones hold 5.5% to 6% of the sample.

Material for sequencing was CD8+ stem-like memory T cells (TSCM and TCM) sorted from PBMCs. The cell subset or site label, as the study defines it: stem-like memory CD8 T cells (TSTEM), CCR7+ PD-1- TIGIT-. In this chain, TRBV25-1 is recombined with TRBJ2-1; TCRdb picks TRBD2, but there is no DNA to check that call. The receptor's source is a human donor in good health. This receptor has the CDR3 CASTGTSGGYNEQFF.